The 22 T cell receptor beta chains reported below all come from one sample, sequenced in a study of T cell responses to AZD1222 COVID-19 vaccine (TCRdb year 2021). The time point label on this specimen signifies: about 28 days (+/-7) after the second vaccine dose. This specimen's treatment or condition label, interpreted: meningococcal conjugate vaccine given as trial control. Library generation was performed with the immunoSEQ multiplex PCR assay. The table was pulled from immuneACCESS by TCRdb, which kept in-frame rearrangements only. Such tables lose some clones; where checked, under half of the loss comes from unresolved V genes, and the rest has no known cause. The sample profile shows over 70,000 clones; about 80% of them were found once. The top ten hold about 26% of the sample. The material sequenced was peripheral blood, taken 28 days after the second dose of the MenACWY control vaccine. These receptors originate from an adult who received the MenACWY meningococcal vaccine as a control.

This clone was seen only a few times. The chain uses TRBV9 and TRBJ2-5; no clear D gene. Germline V lookup: CDR1 SGDLS, CDR2 YYNGEE. The V end was cut by 2 bases, the J end by 2 bases, with 13 bases between. CDR3 length: 15 amino acids. CDR3 nucleotide sequence: TGTGCCAGCAGCGTCGGTTCGCTGATTCAAGAGACCCAGTACTTC. Translated: CASSVGSLIQETQYF.

This chain joins TRBV5-5 and TRBJ2-7; the D call may be TRBD1 or TRBD2 (5 bases each). V was clipped by 0 bases and J by 0 bases, with 10 bases between them. CDR3 length equals 15 residues. Looked up from germline, CDR1 is SGHKS and CDR2 is YYEKEE (reference sequence). CDR3 nucleotides: TGTGCCAGCAGCTTGGGACGGGACCTCTCCTACGAGCAGTACTTC. Encoded protein: CASSLGRDLSYEQYF.

V and J are TRBV11-1 and TRBJ2-5; TRBD2 is a possible D gene (7 bases). V was cut by 2 bases and J by 5 bases, with 12 bases left in between. This CDR3 spans 14 amino acids. Germline V lookup: CDR1 SGHAT, CDR2 FQDESV (reference sequence). This chain's CDR3 is CASSLRGGAETQYF. DNA of the CDR3: TGTGCCAGCAGCTTAAGGGGGGGCGCGGAGACCCAGTACTTC.

This sequence joins TRBV19 and TRBJ1-6, with D unclear. CDR3 length: 15 amino acids. Trimming removed 6 bases at V and 8 bases at J, with 17 bases between. In germline, CDR1 is LNHDA, CDR2 SQIVND (reference sequence). CDR3 DNA sequence: TGTGCCAGTAGGAACTTAGAAGGGAACTATTCACCCCTCCACTTT. This gives the protein CASRNLEGNYSPLHF.

This clone was seen once. V gene TRBV30 combines with J gene TRBJ1-4; TRBD1 is a possible D gene (5 bases). V lost 2 bases, J lost 7 bases, and 14 bases lay in between. The CDR3 sequence is 14 residues long. CDR1 and CDR2 from the germline V gene are GTSNPN and SVGIG (reference sequence). CDR3: CAWSPLSGGEKLFF. For the CDR3, the DNA is TGTGCCTGGAGTCCCCTCTCCGGGGGTGAAAAACTGTTTTTT. Based on the CDR3 plus reference TRBV30 and TRBJ1-4, the full variable domain is SQTIHQWPATLVQPVGSPLSLECTVEGTSNPNLYWYRQAAGRGLQLLFYSVGIGQISSEVPQNLSASRPQDRQFILSSKKLLLSDSGFYLCAWSPLSGGEKLFFGSGTQLSVL.

This chain joins TRBV24-1 and TRBJ1-6; D is unresolved. The CDR3 is 19 residues long. Germline V gene lookup returns CDR1 KGHDR and CDR2 SFDVKD. V was clipped by 7 bases and J by 0 bases, with 21 bases between them. The CDR3 spells CATSATSSPSHSYNSPLHF. For the CDR3, the DNA is TGTGCCACCAGCGCCACCTCTTCACCATCCCACTCCTATAATTCACCCCTCCACTTT.

The chain couples TRBV29-1 to TRBJ1-2; perhaps TRBD1 as D (6 bases). The germline V gene has CDR1 SQVTM and CDR2 ANQGSEA. This CDR3 is built from 13 residues. V gave up 4 bases and J gave up 4 bases, with 13 bases separating them. The CDR3 loop is CSVAVGQRYGYTF. The DNA for the CDR3 is TGCAGCGTTGCGGTTGGACAGCGCTATGGCTACACCTTC.

This clone has more than one count but fewer than ten. This chain links TRBV29-1 with TRBJ2-1; 14 bases map to TRBD2. The length of the CDR3 is 11 residues. Trimming cost V 4 bases and J 15 bases; bases outside gene matches: 2. Germline V gene lookup returns CDR1 SQVTM and CDR2 ANQGSEA. This chain's CDR3 is CSVGGTSGGFF. The CDR3, as DNA: TGCAGCGTTGGTGGGACTAGCGGGGGGTTCTTC.

V usage is TRBV28 and J usage is TRBJ1-3, with TRBD1 as a possible D gene (6 bases). With 8 bases removed from V and 0 bases from J, the gap between germline ends came to 11 bases. CDR1 is MDHEN and CDR2 is SYDVKM in the germline V gene. The CDR3 loop spans 14 amino acids. CDR3 DNA sequence: TGTGCCAGCGACGAAGGGGGCTCTGGAAACACCATATATTTT. Protein product: CASDEGGSGNTIYF. Complete variable domain (other parts from reference TRBV28 and TRBJ1-3): DVKVTQSSRYLVKRTGEKVFLECVQDMDHENMFWYRQDPGLGLRLIYFSYDVKMKEKGDIPEGYSVSREKKERFSLILESASTNQTSMYLCASDEGGSGNTIYFGEGSWLTVV.

V is TRBV6-1 and J is TRBJ2-2; 7 nucleotides agree with TRBD1. The CDR3 loop spans 16 amino acids. Per germline, CDR1 MNHNS and CDR2 SASEGT. V was clipped by 1 base and J by 2 bases; unmatched bases: 4. The chain's CDR3 is CASSEGAGGNTGELFF. As DNA, the CDR3 is TGTGCCAGCAGTGAAGGGGCAGGGGGAAACACCGGGGAGCTGTTTTTT.

This clone was picked up many times. V gene TRBV3-1 (or the pseudogene TRBV3-2) combines with J gene TRBJ2-3, with 9 nucleotides matching TRBD1. Germline V gives CDR1 LGHDT, CDR2 YNNKEL (reference sequence). The CDR3 runs to 14 residues. J lost 4 bases, V lost 7 bases, and 6 bases had no gene match. CDR3 amino acids: CASMSTGGPDTQYF. The CDR3 region has the DNA TGTGCCAGCATGTCGACAGGGGGACCAGATACGCAGTATTTT.

The chain couples TRBV7-9 to TRBJ1-2; 7 bases are shared with TRBD1. This CDR3 has 15 amino acids. V gave up 1 base and J gave up 4 bases; unmatched junction bases: 6. Germline CDR1 reads SEHNR; CDR2 reads FQNEAQ (reference sequence). Here the CDR3 reads CASSLGSAGGYGYTF. The CDR3 DNA follows: TGTGCCAGCAGCTTAGGGAGCGCAGGGGGCTATGGCTACACCTTC. Together with reference TRBV7-9 and TRBJ1-2, the CDR3 gives the full variable domain: DTGVSQNPRHKITKRGQNVTFRCDPISEHNRLYWYRQTLGQGPEFLTYFQNEAQLEKSRLLSDRFSAERPKGSFSTLEIQRTEQGDSAMYLCASSLGSAGGYGYTFGSGTRLTVV.

This clone was observed a handful of times. The chain is built from TRBV5-4 and TRBJ1-3; no reliable D call. Germline V gene sequence: CDR1 SGHNT, CDR2 YYREEE (reference sequence). With 5 bases removed from V and 3 bases from J, the gap between germline ends came to 18 bases. The CDR3 is 16 amino acids. The CDR3 nucleotides read TGTGCCAGCAGTCCCAATTCCGGCGGTAATGGAAACACCATATATTTT. Amino acids: CASSPNSGGNGNTIYF.

This clone was recorded once. The chain carries TRBV6-6 and TRBJ1-2; D ambiguous. This CDR3 contains 15 residues. Germline CDR1 MNHNY, CDR2 SVGAGI (reference sequence). Deletions cut 0 bases from V and 3 bases from J, with 11 bases between. CDR3 protein: CASSYSSITYYGYTF. The CDR3 DNA is TGTGCCAGCAGTTACTCGAGTATTACCTACTATGGCTACACCTTC.

The chain's CDR3 is CASSPRCNISPGWETSPLHF. Here the CDR3 DNA reads TGCGCCAGCAGTCCAAGGTGTAACATCTCACCCGGATGGGAGACTTCACCCCTCCACTTT. The rearrangement links TRBV10-1 to TRBJ1-6; D ambiguous. Trimming took 5 bases from V and 9 from J, leaving 32 bases between them. The CDR3 has 20 amino acids. In germline, CDR1 is WNHNN, CDR2 SYGVQD (reference sequence).

The V call is TRBV5-6, the J call TRBJ1-2, with a weak D call TRBD1 (6 bases). Trimming shortened V by 3 bases and J by 8 bases, and 14 bases separated the two germline ends. CDR3 length equals 13 residues. In germline, CDR1 is SGHDT, CDR2 YYEEEE. CDR3 protein: CASSSFRGGGYTF. The CDR3 DNA follows: TGTGCCAGCAGCTCCTTCAGGGGTGGAGGCTACACCTTC.

This chain links TRBV7-2 with TRBJ2-7; 11 positions agree with TRBD2. The CDR3 is made up of 18 amino acids. V shed 1 base and J 0 bases; nucleotides not matched to a gene: 8. Germline CDR1 reads SGHTA; CDR2 reads FQGNSA. For the CDR3, the DNA is TGTGCCAGCAGCTTAGTCGGGGGACTAGCGGTTGCCTCCTACGAGCAGTACTTC. It translates to CASSLVGGLAVASYEQYF.

V is TRBV30 and J is TRBJ2-7; unclear D gene. The V end lost 4 bases, the J end lost 2 bases, and 9 bases lay between the germline ends. CDR1 is GTSNPN, CDR2 SVGIG, per germline (reference sequence). CDR3 length: 12 amino acids. CDR3 sequence reads: CAWKVSPYEQYF. The CDR3 DNA follows: TGTGCCTGGAAGGTCTCCCCCTACGAGCAGTACTTC. Based on the CDR3 plus reference TRBV30 and TRBJ2-7, the full variable domain is SQTIHQWPATLVQPVGSPLSLECTVEGTSNPNLYWYRQAAGRGLQLLFYSVGIGQISSEVPQNLSASRPQDRQFILSSKKLLLSDSGFYLCAWKVSPYEQYFGPGTRLTVT.

The rearrangement joins TRBV2 to TRBJ1-2; D not certain. The germline V gene encodes CDR1 SNHLY and CDR2 FYNNEI. The V and J ends lost 4 bases and 7 bases respectively, with 13 bases between them. CDR3 length: 13 amino acids. CDR3 bases: TGTGCCAGCAGTGGAGGGCAGAAATTTGGCTACACCTTC. Its protein is CASSGGQKFGYTF.

This rearrangement joins TRBV15 to TRBJ1-4; D not resolved. This CDR3 region has 14 residues. Deletions cut 5 bases from V and 8 bases from J, with 15 bases between. Germline values: CDR1 LNHNV, CDR2 YYDKDF (reference sequence). CDR3 sequence: CATSAIRLGEKLFF. In nucleotides, the CDR3 is TGTGCCACCAGCGCGATCCGGTTGGGGGAAAAACTGTTTTTT.

CDR3 sequence reads: CASSQGGGLLAEAFF. CDR3 nucleotides: TGTGCCAGCAGCCAAGGGGGCGGCCTTTTGGCTGAAGCTTTCTTT. The chain joins TRBV14 to TRBJ1-1; D is perhaps TRBD1 (5 bases). Germline V gene sequence: CDR1 SGHDN, CDR2 FVKESK. CDR3 length: 15 residues. V lost 1 base and J 6 bases, leaving 15 bases between the germline ends.

This chain joins TRBV30 and TRBJ2-1; tentatively, D is TRBD2 (7 bases). The germline gives CDR1 GTSNPN, CDR2 SVGIG (reference sequence). The CDR3 loop spans 15 amino acids. Trimming stripped 5 bases from V and 5 bases from J, with 19 bases between. CDR3 nucleotides: TGTGCCTGGTCCCGAGGGAGGGGGGGTCACAATGAGCAGTTCTTC. Translation: CAWSRGRGGHNEQFF. Based on the CDR3 plus reference TRBV30 and TRBJ2-1, the full variable domain is SQTIHQWPATLVQPVGSPLSLECTVEGTSNPNLYWYRQAAGRGLQLLFYSVGIGQISSEVPQNLSASRPQDRQFILSSKKLLLSDSGFYLCAWSRGRGGHNEQFFGPGTRLTVL.